The sequence of this T cell receptor (beta chain) was determined in a study of OX40 agonist ivuxolimab in advanced cancers. Whole-study findings and limits: Among the lowest levels of clonal expansion were found in partial responders at 0.1-3.0 mg/kg.

This clone was picked up one time. Its specificity is unknown. Germline CDR1 reads SGHAT; CDR2 reads FQDESV (reference sequence). CDR3 length: 11 amino acids. The V and J ends lost 5 bases and 6 bases respectively, with 7 bases between them. TCRdb keeps only in-frame clones here, not all; method: immunoSEQ multiplex PCR. The sample records under 85,000 clones, around 94% being singletons. V and J are TRBV11-1 and TRBJ1-1; D is unclear. This TCR was sampled from an adult with an advanced solid tumor such as melanoma, head and neck, liver or kidney cancer. The sample in question was CD4+ or CD8+ T cells sorted from blood, obtained in a trial of the OX40 agonist ivuxolimab. CDR3 DNA: TGTGCCAGCAGCCTCAGGTCTGAAGCTTTCTTT. Translated: CASSLRSEAFF.